This entry describes one TCR beta chain. Its antigen is not known. These data come from a study of beta chain features in type 1 diabetes. Whole-study results and caveats: Moderate yet significant TCRB CDR3 shortening was seen in Type 1 diabetes patients in all four CD4+ subsets. Type 1 diabetes patients had VDJ junctions that carried fewer insertions and more deletions.

The isolated RNA, all of it, was reverse transcribed, so expressed TCRB transcripts were what got sequenced. TCRdb keeps only in-frame clones here, not all; method: immunoSEQ multiplex PCR. Here the sample spans about 150,000 clones, approximately 7.8% being singletons. The CDR3 sequence is 16 residues long. V gave up 0 bases and J gave up 6 bases; unmatched junction bases: 7. The germline CDR1 and CDR2 sequences are LGHNA and YNFKEQ. The sequence was collected from a middle-aged woman with type 1 diabetes. What was sequenced was central memory CD4+ T cells from blood. The genes are TRBV4-2 and TRBJ2-1; TRBD1 matches at 8 bases. CDR3 amino acids: CASSQDGETGVNEQFF. DNA for the CDR3: TGTGCCAGCAGCCAAGATGGGGAGACAGGGGTCAATGAGCAGTTCTTC.